One and the same sample provided the 7 T cell receptor beta chains below, sequenced in a study of cytomegalovirus exposure and HLA in healthy donors. PCR was performed using 60 Vbeta and 13 Jbeta primers. Only in-frame clones appear in the TCRdb table, and some are missing; sequencing was by immunoSEQ multiplex PCR. The sample has some 140,000 clones, 73% seen once; the top ten hold over 1%. The sample was PBMCs. Every receptor here comes from a woman in her thirties or forties in good health and CMV-seronegative.

This chain uses TRBV7-8 with TRBJ2-6; 9 bases are shared with TRBD1. V dropped 5 bases and J dropped 0; count of bases not matched to a gene: 8. Germline values: CDR1 SGHVS, CDR2 FQNEAQ. The CDR3 totals 18 residues. The chain's CDR3 is CASSGRTGEISGANVLTF. The CDR3 DNA sequence: TGTGCCAGCAGCGGACGGACAGGGGAGATCTCTGGGGCCAACGTCCTGACTTTC.

The rearrangement joins TRBV4-1 to TRBJ2-5; 7 positions match TRBD2. J gave up 2 bases and V 4 bases, and 4 bases lay outside the gene matches. This CDR3 comprises 14 residues. The germline V gene has CDR1 MGHRA and CDR2 YSYEKL. The CDR3 is CASSPGGGQETQYF. In DNA form, the CDR3 reads TGCGCCAGCAGCCCTGGGGGGGGGCAAGAGACCCAGTACTTC.

The rearrangement links TRBV5-1 to TRBJ1-1; TRBD1 agrees at 12 bases. Germline V CDR1 and CDR2: SGHRS, YFSETQ. The CDR3 runs to 16 residues. V lost 4 bases, J lost 5 bases, and 9 bases stayed unmatched. The CDR3 DNA reads as TGCGCCAGCAGCCCGGGGACAGGGGGCCTTCGGACTGAAGCTTTCTTT. Translating gives CASSPGTGGLRTEAFF.

The J gene is TRBJ1-2, the V gene TRBV27; D perhaps matches TRBD1 (6 bases). Germline V gene lookup returns CDR1 MNHEY and CDR2 SMNVEV (reference sequence). Trimming took off 6 bases at V and 2 bases at J, with 25 bases between the two ends. The CDR3 consists of 18 residues. As DNA, the CDR3 is TGTGCCAGCAGGGGGAAGGAGCAGGGGCCCCGGGGCAACTATGGCTACACCTTC. Protein sequence: CASRGKEQGPRGNYGYTF.

The rearrangement links TRBV6-1 to TRBJ1-1; no clear D gene. In germline, CDR1 is MNHNS, CDR2 SASEGT. Trimming left V 0 bases short and J 5 bases short, with 7 bases between. The CDR3 covers 13 residues. CDR3 in amino acids: CASSEARGTEAFF. In DNA form, the CDR3 reads TGTGCCAGCAGTGAAGCCCGGGGTACTGAAGCTTTCTTT.

This chain joins TRBV5-4 and TRBJ1-4; 7 bases line up with TRBD1. Germline V lookup: CDR1 SGHNT, CDR2 YYREEE (reference sequence). V shed 0 bases and J 6 bases; nucleotides not matched to a gene: 5. This CDR3 spans 15 amino acids. The CDR3 DNA sequence: TGTGCCAGCAGCTTGGTTAACCAGGGGGATGAAAAACTGTTTTTT. Residues: CASSLVNQGDEKLFF.

The J gene is TRBJ2-3, the V gene TRBV5-4; D not resolved. The CDR3 totals 14 residues. CDR1 and CDR2 from the germline V gene are SGHNT and YYREEE (reference sequence). V lost 0 bases and J 1 base, leaving 6 bases between the germline ends. CDR3 nucleotide sequence: TGTGCCAGCAGCTTGGTTCAGGGCACAGATACGCAGTATTTT. Amino acids: CASSLVQGTDTQYF.